This TCR beta chain was retrieved from a study of technical replicates of blood from a handful of donors. Sequencing used immunoSEQ multiplex PCR; TCRdb keeps in-frame clones, though not all of them. Here the sample spans tens of thousands of clones, approximately 95% being singletons. Germline V CDR1 and CDR2: LNHDA, SQIVND (reference sequence). This CDR3 is 15 amino acids long. V lost 6 bases and J 4 bases, leaving 16 bases between the germline ends. This clone was recorded only once. The TCR originated in a human donor in good health. This sequence joins TRBV19 and TRBJ2-1; D possibly corresponds to TRBD1 (6 bases). The sequenced sample was T cells isolated from PBMCs. This chain's CDR3 is CASSQLDSGYNEQFF. For the CDR3, the DNA is TGTGCCAGTAGCCAATTGGACAGTGGGTACAATGAGCAGTTCTTC.